This TCR beta chain was retrieved from a study of spatial heterogeneity in lung cancer. Individual TCR cDNA molecules each bore their own unique molecular identifier. TCRdb reprocessed the 5' RACE reads with MiXCR, giving one entry per CDR3 protein. The sample has approximately 3,000 distinct CDR3 sequences, roughly 16% seen once. Regarding time point: sample taken at primary tumor resection. From tumor, nontumor lung or frozen PBMC, whole RNA was taken unsorted for sequencing. This clonotype is termed medium-sized. Its antigen remains unknown. Study findings and constraints: The counts of expanded TCRs, ubiquitous and regional, tracked ubiquitous and regional nonsynonymous mutations, respectively. The number of expanded tumor alpha and beta chains correlated with mutation number.

The CDR3 has 15 residues. From germline, CDR1 is SGHTA and CDR2 FQGTGA. Trimming cost V 5 bases and J 4 bases; bases outside gene matches: 6. The source is a male donor with early-stage non-small cell lung cancer. The sequencing here drew on lung tumor tissue, taken at surgery. The chain recombines TRBV7-3 with TRBJ2-2; 8 positions match TRBD1. The CDR3 sequence: CASSPQGASTGELFF. The CDR3 DNA reads as TGTGCCAGCAGCCCCCAGGGGGCATCCACCGGGGAGCTGTTTTTT.